This passage covers 29 T cell receptor beta chains from one sample sequenced in a study of blood T cell repertoires in COVID-19. Libraries were prepared by immunoSEQ multiplex PCR; TCRdb keeps only in-frame clonotypes and omits some of them. The sample holds 90,000 to 150,000 clones, 85% to 90% seen once. Sequenced input: peripheral blood. The receptors shown here come from a man between 65 and 79 years old with active or convalescent COVID-19.

CDR3 loop: CASSRGQGRKLFF. The CDR3 nucleotides read TGTGCCAGCTCACGAGGACAGGGGAGGAAACTGTTTTTT. This chain connects TRBV18 to TRBJ1-4, with 9 bases fitting TRBD1. Losses at the gene ends were 4 bases for V and 11 bases for J; bases not matched to a gene: 5. Germline V CDR1 and CDR2: KGHSH, LQKENI. The CDR3 is 13 residues long.

The gene calls are TRBV5-3 and TRBJ2-7, with D perhaps TRBD2 (6 bases). TRBV5-3 is filed as an ORF, its function uncertain. Trimming took 4 bases from V and 5 from J, leaving 19 bases between them. CDR3 length: 15 amino acids. The CDR3 loop is CARSLPWRERNEQYF. In DNA form, the CDR3 reads TGTGCCAGAAGCCTGCCTTGGAGGGAGAGGAACGAGCAGTACTTC.

This chain links TRBV19 with TRBJ1-1; D gene ambiguous. CDR1 is LNHDA, CDR2 SQIVND, per germline (reference sequence). V lost 5 bases and J lost 6, with 10 bases in between. This CDR3 comprises 12 residues. The CDR3 region has the DNA TGTGCCAGTAGTGGGCCTTGGGCTGAAGCTTTCTTT. This codes for CASSGPWAEAFF.

The chain joins TRBV15 to TRBJ1-3; D is unresolved. V lost 2 bases to trimming and J lost 4 bases, with 6 bases between them. The CDR3 extends over 13 amino acids. The germline V gene encodes CDR1 LNHNV and CDR2 YYDKDF (reference sequence). Written as DNA, the CDR3 is TGTGCCACCAGCAGAATACAGGGAAACACCATATATTTT. Translated: CATSRIQGNTIYF. Looking up the rest from reference TRBV15 and TRBJ1-3 gives the full variable domain: DAMVIQNPRYQVTQFGKPVTLSCSQTLNHNVMYWYQQKSSQAPKLLFHYYDKDFNNEADTPDNFQSRRPNTSFCFLDIRSPGLGDTAMYLCATSRIQGNTIYFGEGSWLTVV.

The chain couples TRBV6-6 to TRBJ1-4, with 9 bases identical to TRBD1. The CDR3 loop spans 16 amino acids. The ends lost 5 bases at V and 7 bases at J; junction bases unmatched: 11. Germline V gives CDR1 MNHNY, CDR2 SVGAGI (reference sequence). The CDR3 reads CASSGTGTGNVEKLFF. CDR3 sequence (DNA): TGTGCCAGCAGTGGTACCGGGACAGGGAACGTTGAAAAACTGTTTTTT.

J is TRBJ2-3 and V is TRBV9, with a possible D match to TRBD2 (7 bases). This CDR3 contains 16 residues. Germline V gene sequence: CDR1 SGDLS, CDR2 YYNGEE. Between the trimmed V and J ends, which lost 0 bases and 4 bases, there was a span of 15 bases. CDR3 residues: CASSVEGGGPSDTQYF. The DNA for the CDR3 is TGTGCCAGCAGCGTAGAGGGGGGAGGGCCATCAGATACGCAGTATTTT.

The chain joins TRBV9 to TRBJ2-1; 7 bases are shared with TRBD2. This CDR3 has 15 residues. CDR1 and CDR2 from the germline V gene are SGDLS and YYNGEE. Trimming cost V 0 bases and J 7 bases; bases outside gene matches: 7. The chain's CDR3 is CASSVGGVLANEQFF. Here the CDR3 DNA reads TGTGCCAGCAGCGTAGGAGGAGTACTAGCGAATGAGCAGTTCTTC. Variable domain in full (rest from reference TRBV9 and TRBJ2-1): DSGVTQTPKHLITATGQRVTLRCSPRSGDLSVYWYQQSLDQGLQFLIQYYNGEERAKGNILERFSAQQFPDLHSELNLSSLELGDSALYFCASSVGGVLANEQFFGPGTRLTVL.

The chain has TRBV18 and TRBJ1-4; 7 bases line up with TRBD1. CDR3 length: 14 residues. V shed 6 bases, J shed 5 bases, and the junction held 6 bases outside the gene matches. Germline V gene lookup returns CDR1 KGHSH and CDR2 LQKENI. The DNA for the CDR3 is TGTGCCAGCTCTGACAGGGTTTTGAATGAAAAACTGTTTTTT. It specifies CASSDRVLNEKLFF.

The chain has TRBV7-2 and TRBJ1-2; D is undetermined. Trimming pared 1 base from V and 6 bases from J, leaving 9 bases between. The CDR3 extends over 13 amino acids. Looked up from germline, CDR1 is SGHTA and CDR2 is FQGNSA. In nucleotides, the CDR3 is TGTGCCAGCAGCTTAGTCCGGGGTAATGGCTACACCTTC. Protein product: CASSLVRGNGYTF. The variable domain in full, with the rest retrieved from reference TRBV7-2 and TRBJ1-2, is GAGVSQSPSNKVTEKGKDVELRCDPISGHTALYWYRQSLGQGLEFLIYFQGNSAPDKSGLPSDRFSAERTGGSVSTLTIQRTQQEDSAVYLCASSLVRGNGYTFGSGTRLTVV.

This chain connects TRBV19 to TRBJ1-1, with a tentative D call TRBD1 (5 bases). Germline CDR1 LNHDA, CDR2 SQIVND (reference sequence). The CDR3 has 14 amino acids. V was shortened by 2 bases and J by 0 bases, with 7 bases between the two germline ends. CDR3 nucleotides: TGTGCCAGTAGTATATGGGGCGTGAACACTGAAGCTTTCTTT. Translation gives CASSIWGVNTEAFF.

The chain is built from TRBV3-1 (or the pseudogene TRBV3-2) and TRBJ1-1; D is uncertain. CDR1 LGHDT and CDR2 YNNKEL come from the germline V gene (reference sequence). This CDR3 is built from 14 residues. Trimming shortened V by 4 bases and J by 1 base, and 10 bases separated the two germline ends. The CDR3 sequence: CASSPAGRNTEAFF. The CDR3 DNA reads as TGTGCCAGCAGCCCGGCTGGGCGGAACACTGAAGCTTTCTTT.

This clone was counted only a few times. V gene TRBV5-1 combines with J gene TRBJ2-1; D might be TRBD2 (5 bases). Deletions cut 2 bases from V and 5 bases from J, with 8 bases between. The germline gives CDR1 SGHRS, CDR2 YFSETQ. This CDR3 has 13 amino acids. The CDR3 loop reads CASSFSANNEQFF. DNA of the CDR3: TGCGCCAGCAGCTTTAGCGCTAACAATGAGCAGTTCTTC.

This clone was found once. This chain's CDR3 is CASSSGGSGNTIYF. CDR3 sequence (DNA): TGTGCCAGCAGTTCAGGGGGATCTGGAAACACCATATATTTT. This rearrangement joins TRBV6-5 to TRBJ1-3, with 7 nucleotides matching TRBD1. The trim removed 4 bases at V and 1 base at J, leaving 1 base unmatched. The CDR3 sequence is 14 residues long. CDR1 and CDR2 from the germline V gene are MNHEY and SVGAGI.

This chain connects TRBV29-1 to TRBJ1-1; 7 bases align to TRBD1. The V segment lost 7 bases and the J segment 4 bases; nucleotides outside the gene matches: 3. The CDR3 contains 11 residues. Germline values: CDR1 SQVTM, CDR2 ANQGSEA. CDR3 DNA sequence: TGCAGCGCCGGGACAGCCACTGAAGCTTTCTTT. Translating gives CSAGTATEAFF.

This clone was recorded once. This sequence joins TRBV30 and TRBJ2-1, with a weak D call TRBD1 (6 bases). The V end lost 2 bases, the J end lost 9 bases, and 14 bases lay between the germline ends. This CDR3 is built from 13 residues. Looked up from germline, CDR1 is GTSNPN and CDR2 is SVGIG (reference sequence). The CDR3 here is CAWSPTAQGEQFF. CDR3 coding DNA: TGTGCCTGGAGTCCTACCGCACAGGGTGAGCAGTTCTTC.

The DNA for the CDR3 is TGCGCCAGCAGCCAGGTGGGTTGGGCCACTCAGCCCCAGCATTTT. It encodes CASSQVGWATQPQHF. The genes are TRBV4-1 and TRBJ1-5; D not certain. V was trimmed by 3 bases and J by 6 bases, leaving 15 bases between them. CDR3 length equals 15 residues. CDR1 MGHRA and CDR2 YSYEKL come from the germline V gene.

This chain connects TRBV28 to TRBJ2-1; TRBD2 might be the D (6 bases). Trimming cost V 3 bases and J 2 bases, with 14 bases left between them. This CDR3 has 16 residues. Looked up from germline, CDR1 is MDHEN and CDR2 is SYDVKM. In DNA form, the CDR3 reads TGTGCCAGCAGTTTGGCAGGGAGGTTCCCCTACAATGAGCAGTTCTTC. Translated: CASSLAGRFPYNEQFF.

This clone was recorded a few times. V is TRBV7-9 and J is TRBJ2-3; D not resolved. The germline V and J ends were trimmed by 1 base and 11 bases, with 13 bases remaining between them. This CDR3 contains 13 residues. The germline V gene encodes CDR1 SEHNR and CDR2 FQNEAQ (reference sequence). CDR3 sequence: CASSLETPPRQYF. As DNA, the CDR3 is TGTGCCAGCAGCTTAGAAACTCCGCCTAGGCAGTATTTT.

The V and J genes are TRBV19 and TRBJ1-4, with 7 bases lining up with TRBD1. Germline V lookup: CDR1 LNHDA, CDR2 SQIVND (reference sequence). The CDR3 contains 16 residues. Unmatched junction bases numbered 10, after V lost 5 bases and J lost 4 bases. The CDR3 loop reads CASSPRPGQINEKLFF. The CDR3 DNA follows: TGTGCCAGTAGTCCCAGACCGGGACAGATTAATGAAAAACTGTTTTTT.

The chain carries TRBV4-1 and TRBJ1-1; perhaps TRBD1 as D (6 bases). Germline CDR1 is MGHRA and CDR2 is YSYEKL. V was pared by 0 bases and J by 0 bases, with 14 bases between. The CDR3 has 17 amino acids. CDR3 in DNA: TGCGCCAGCAGCCAAGATAGGGGGTCACCTATGAACACTGAAGCTTTCTTT. Protein sequence: CASSQDRGSPMNTEAFF.

The rearrangement uses TRBV3-1 (or the pseudogene TRBV3-2) and TRBJ1-6; maybe TRBD1 (6 bases). The germline CDR1 and CDR2 sequences are LGHDT and YNNKEL (reference sequence). V lost 10 bases to trimming and J lost 0 bases, with 13 bases between them. The CDR3 extends over 15 amino acids. The CDR3 DNA reads TGTGCCAACAGGGACTTCCGCTCCTATAATTCACCCCTCCACTTT. It specifies CANRDFRSYNSPLHF.

The gene calls are TRBV27 and TRBJ1-1, with unresolved D. Germline V CDR1 and CDR2: MNHEY, SMNVEV (reference sequence). Deletions cut 1 base from V and 1 base from J, with 7 bases between. The CDR3 extends over 14 amino acids. The CDR3 nucleotides are TGTGCCAGCAGTTTATATTCAGGGAACACTGAAGCTTTCTTT. Amino acids: CASSLYSGNTEAFF.

V gene TRBV7-2 combines with J gene TRBJ2-5; 7 bases line up with TRBD2. Trimming cost V 5 bases and J 2 bases; bases outside gene matches: 5. The CDR3 length is 14 residues. CDR1 is SGHTA and CDR2 is FQGNSA in the germline V gene. The CDR3: CASSPSGGQETQYF. DNA of the CDR3: TGTGCCAGCAGCCCTTCGGGAGGACAAGAGACCCAGTACTTC. The full variable domain, completed using reference TRBV7-2 and TRBJ2-5, is GAGVSQSPSNKVTEKGKDVELRCDPISGHTALYWYRQSLGQGLEFLIYFQGNSAPDKSGLPSDRFSAERTGGSVSTLTIQRTQQEDSAVYLCASSPSGGQETQYFGPGTRLLVL.

The chain is built from TRBV7-9 and TRBJ2-2, with 7 bases that match TRBD2. CDR3 length equals 21 residues. J was trimmed by 6 bases and V by 5 bases; bases with no gene match: 27. Per the germline V gene, CDR1 is SEHNR and CDR2 is FQNEAQ (reference sequence). The CDR3, as DNA: TGTGCCAGCAGCACCACACCCCGGGGGTTACTAGCGCCAGGGAGAGCCGGGGAGCTGTTTTTT. Encoded protein: CASSTTPRGLLAPGRAGELFF.

The chain has TRBV7-2 and TRBJ2-2, with 8 bases lining up with TRBD2. The V and J ends lost 3 bases and 0 bases, in that order; junction bases with no gene match: 3. Germline V gives CDR1 SGHTA, CDR2 FQGNSA. The CDR3 has 16 residues. CDR3 protein: CASSLRTSPNTGELFF. The CDR3, as DNA: TGTGCCAGCAGCTTGCGGACTAGCCCGAACACCGGGGAGCTGTTTTTT.

The chain uses TRBV11-2 and TRBJ2-4; tentative D call: TRBD2 (5 bases). Trimming shortened V by 6 bases and J by 5 bases, and 11 bases separated the two germline ends. The CDR3 sequence is 13 residues long. Germline values: CDR1 SGHAT, CDR2 FQNNGV. The CDR3 protein is CASRTLRENIQYF. CDR3 nucleotide sequence: TGTGCCAGCAGGACGTTGCGGGAAAACATTCAGTACTTC.

This clone was detected only once. The chain employs TRBV24-1 and TRBJ2-3; the D is unclear. Looked up from germline, CDR1 is KGHDR and CDR2 is SFDVKD. The length of the CDR3 is 15 residues. With 0 bases removed from V and 2 bases from J, the gap between germline ends came to 8 bases. The CDR3 protein is CATSDLRDSTDTQYF. In DNA, the CDR3 is TGTGCCACCAGTGATTTGCGAGACTCCACAGATACGCAGTATTTT.

The count of this clone is one. V gene TRBV18 combines with J gene TRBJ1-1; D gene ambiguous. The CDR3 loop spans 13 amino acids. Trimming cost V 6 bases and J 1 base, with 9 bases left between them. CDR1 is KGHSH, CDR2 LQKENI, per germline. The CDR3: CASSGPGNTEAFF. CDR3 nucleotide sequence: TGTGCCAGCTCGGGCCCTGGGAACACTGAAGCTTTCTTT.

The gene calls are TRBV28 and TRBJ1-6, with D unresolved. From germline, CDR1 is MDHEN and CDR2 SYDVKM. The ends were cut back, 1 base at V and 3 bases at J, with 10 bases in the middle. The CDR3 runs 16 residues. The CDR3 DNA is TGTGCCAGCAGTTTATCAGTCCAGTTCTATAATTCACCCCTCCACTTT. Encoded protein: CASSLSVQFYNSPLHF.